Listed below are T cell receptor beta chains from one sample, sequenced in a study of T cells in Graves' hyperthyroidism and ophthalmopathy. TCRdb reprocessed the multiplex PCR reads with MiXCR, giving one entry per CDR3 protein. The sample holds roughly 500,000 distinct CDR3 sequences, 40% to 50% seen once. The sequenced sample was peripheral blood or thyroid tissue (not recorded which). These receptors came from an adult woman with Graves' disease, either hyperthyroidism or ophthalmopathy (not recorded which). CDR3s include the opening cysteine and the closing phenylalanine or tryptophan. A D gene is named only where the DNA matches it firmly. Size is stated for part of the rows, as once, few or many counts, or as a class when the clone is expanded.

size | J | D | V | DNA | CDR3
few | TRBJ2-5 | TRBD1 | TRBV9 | TGCGCCAGCAGCCAAGTGACAGGGCTTCAAGAGACCCAGTACTTC | CASSQVTGLQETQYF
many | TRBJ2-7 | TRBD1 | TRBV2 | TGTGCCAGTACCGGGACAGGGAATCTCGAGCAGTACTTC | CASTGTGNLEQYF
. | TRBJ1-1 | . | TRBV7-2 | TGTGCCAGCAGCTGGACCCGGGAAACTGAAGCTTTCTTT | CASSWTRETEAFF
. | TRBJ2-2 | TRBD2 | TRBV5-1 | TGCGCCAGCAGCGATAGCGGGAGTTCCACCGGGGAGCTGTTTTTT | CASSDSGSSTGELFF
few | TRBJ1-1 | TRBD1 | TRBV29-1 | TGCAGCGTGGACAGGGTGGGAACTGAAGCTTTCTTT | CSVDRVGTEAFF
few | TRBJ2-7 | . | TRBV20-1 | TGCAGTGCTATGGGGCCCTCGGTGTCCGCCGAGCAGTACTTC | CSAMGPSVSAEQYF
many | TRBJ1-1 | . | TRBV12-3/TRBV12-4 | TGTGCCAGCAGTTTATCGACACGGGCTTTCTTT | CASSLSTRAFF
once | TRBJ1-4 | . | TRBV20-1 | TGCAGTGCCCCGTGGGGTCTTGGAGGAGAAAAACTGTTTTTT | CSAPWGLGGEKLFF
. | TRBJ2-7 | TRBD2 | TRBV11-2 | TGTGCCAGCAGCTCCCTAGCGGAGCGGATTTACGAGCAGTACTTC | CASSSLAERIYEQYF
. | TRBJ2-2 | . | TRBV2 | TGTGCCAGTGTGTGGGTCGCCGGGGAGCTGTTTTTT | CASVWVAGELFF
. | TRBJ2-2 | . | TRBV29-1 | TGCAGCGTTGAGGTTGGGGCGAACACCGGGGAGCTGTTTTTT | CSVEVGANTGELFF
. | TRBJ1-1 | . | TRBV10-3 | TGTGCCATCAGTCTGAGCGTGAACACTGAAGCTTTCTTT | CAISLSVNTEAFF
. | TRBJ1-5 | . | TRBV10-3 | TGTGCCATCAGTGACGCGAGCAATCAGCCCCAGCATTTT | CAISDASNQPQHF
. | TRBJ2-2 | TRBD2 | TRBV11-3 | TGTGCCAGCAGCTTAGGGCTAGCGGGAAAAGAAGGGGAGCTGTTTTTT | CASSLGLAGKEGELFF
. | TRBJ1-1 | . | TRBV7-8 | TGTGCCAGCAGCTTAGCGCTGGGGCAGGCTGAAGCTTTCTTT | CASSLALGQAEAFF
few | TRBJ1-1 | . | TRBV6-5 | TGTGCCAGCCTAAACGCAGGGGCGGGCACTGAAGCTTTCTTT | CASLNAGAGTEAFF
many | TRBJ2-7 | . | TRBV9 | TGTGCCAGCAGCGCCCGGGACCGAGGGACCTACGAGCAGTACTTC | CASSARDRGTYEQYF
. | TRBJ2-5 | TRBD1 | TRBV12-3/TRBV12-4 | TGTGCCAGCAGTGGGTCCGGGACAGTTATTAAAGAGACCCAGTACTTC | CASSGSGTVIKETQYF
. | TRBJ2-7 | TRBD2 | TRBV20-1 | TGCAGTGCTAGAGCGTGGCGGGAGCTCTCCTACGAGCAGTACTTC | CSARAWRELSYEQYF
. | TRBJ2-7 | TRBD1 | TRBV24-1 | TGTGCCACCAGTGATCCCCGACAGGGGCTACGAGACGAGCAGTACTTC | CATSDPRQGLRDEQYF
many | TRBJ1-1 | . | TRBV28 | TGTGCCAGCATCTCATTAAGGGAAGCTTTCTTT | CASISLREAFF
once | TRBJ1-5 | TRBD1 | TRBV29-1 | TGCAGCATCCGGACAGGCCTTAATCAGCCCCGGCATTTT | CSIRTGLNQPRHF
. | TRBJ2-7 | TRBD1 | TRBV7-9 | TGTGCCAGCAGCGGATGGGACAGAACCTCCTACGAGCAGTACTTC | CASSGWDRTSYEQYF